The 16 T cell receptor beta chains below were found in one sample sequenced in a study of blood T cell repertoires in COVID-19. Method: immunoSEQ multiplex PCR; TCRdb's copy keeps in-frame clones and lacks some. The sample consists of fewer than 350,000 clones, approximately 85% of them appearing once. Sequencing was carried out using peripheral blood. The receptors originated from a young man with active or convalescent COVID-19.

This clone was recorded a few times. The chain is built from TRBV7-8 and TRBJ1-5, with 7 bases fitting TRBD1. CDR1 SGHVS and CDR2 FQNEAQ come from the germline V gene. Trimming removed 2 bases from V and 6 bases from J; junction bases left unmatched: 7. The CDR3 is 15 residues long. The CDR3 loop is CASSLNRGSFQPQHF. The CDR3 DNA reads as TGTGCCAGCAGCTTAAACAGGGGTTCTTTTCAGCCCCAGCATTTT.

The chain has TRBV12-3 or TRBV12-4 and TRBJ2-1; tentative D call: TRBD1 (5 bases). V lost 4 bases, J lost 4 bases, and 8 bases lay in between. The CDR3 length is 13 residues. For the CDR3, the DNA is TGTGCCAGCAGTTCGGACACGTACAATGAGCAGTTCTTC. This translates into CASSSDTYNEQFF.

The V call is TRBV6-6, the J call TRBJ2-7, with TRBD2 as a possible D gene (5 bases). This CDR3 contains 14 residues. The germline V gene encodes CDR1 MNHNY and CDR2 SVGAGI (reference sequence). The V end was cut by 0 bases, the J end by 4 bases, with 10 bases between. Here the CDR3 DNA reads TGTGCCAGCAGTTACTCGTCGGGGTCGTACGAGCAGTACTTC. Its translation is CASSYSSGSYEQYF.

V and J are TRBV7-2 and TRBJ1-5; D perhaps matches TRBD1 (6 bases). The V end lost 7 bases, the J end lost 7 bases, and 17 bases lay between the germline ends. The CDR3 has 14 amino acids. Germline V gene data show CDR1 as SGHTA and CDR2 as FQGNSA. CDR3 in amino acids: CASTSPGGGQPQHF. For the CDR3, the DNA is TGTGCCAGCACCTCCCCGGGGGGCGGGCAGCCCCAGCATTTT.

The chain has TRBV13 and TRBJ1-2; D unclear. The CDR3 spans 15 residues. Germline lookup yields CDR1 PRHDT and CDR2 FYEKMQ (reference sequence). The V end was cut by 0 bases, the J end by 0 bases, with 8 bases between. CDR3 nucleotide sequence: TGTGCCAGCAGCTTAGGCGGGTTATCTAACTATGGCTACACCTTC. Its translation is CASSLGGLSNYGYTF.

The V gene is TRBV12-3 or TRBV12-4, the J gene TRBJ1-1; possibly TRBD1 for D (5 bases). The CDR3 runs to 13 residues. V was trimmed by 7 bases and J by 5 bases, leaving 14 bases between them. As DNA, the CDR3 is TGTGCCAGCACCCCGCGGGGCTTAACTGAAGCTTTCTTT. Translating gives CASTPRGLTEAFF.

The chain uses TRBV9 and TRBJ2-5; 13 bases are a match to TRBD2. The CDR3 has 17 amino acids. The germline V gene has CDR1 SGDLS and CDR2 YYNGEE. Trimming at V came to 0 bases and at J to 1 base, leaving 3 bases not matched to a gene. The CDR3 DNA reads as TGTGCCAGCAGCGTAGGACTAGCGGGGGGCCGCCAAGAGACCCAGTACTTC. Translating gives CASSVGLAGGRQETQYF.

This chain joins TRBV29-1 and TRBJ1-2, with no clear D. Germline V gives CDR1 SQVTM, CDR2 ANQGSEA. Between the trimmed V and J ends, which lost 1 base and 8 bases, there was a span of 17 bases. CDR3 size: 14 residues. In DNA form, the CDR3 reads TGCAGCGTTGAAGGGGCCGTCAACTCACCCGGCTACACCTTC. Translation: CSVEGAVNSPGYTF.

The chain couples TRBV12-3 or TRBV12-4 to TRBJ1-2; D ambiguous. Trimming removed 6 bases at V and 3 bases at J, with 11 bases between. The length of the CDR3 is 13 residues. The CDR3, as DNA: TGTGCCAGCAGCCGGACTTTATACTATGGCTACACCTTC. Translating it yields CASSRTLYYGYTF.

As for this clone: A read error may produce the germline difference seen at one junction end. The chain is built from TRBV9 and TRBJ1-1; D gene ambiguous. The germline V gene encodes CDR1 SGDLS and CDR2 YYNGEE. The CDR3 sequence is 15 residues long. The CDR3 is CTSSVVPGSNTEAFF. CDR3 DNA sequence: TGTACCAGCAGCGTCGTACCGGGGTCGAACACTGAAGCTTTCTTT.

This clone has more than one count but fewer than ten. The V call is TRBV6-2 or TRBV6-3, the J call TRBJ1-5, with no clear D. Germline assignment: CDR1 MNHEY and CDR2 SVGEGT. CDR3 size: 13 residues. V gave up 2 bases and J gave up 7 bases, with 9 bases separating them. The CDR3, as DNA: TGTGCCAGCAGTTACGCTGAGTTCCAGCCCCAGCATTTT. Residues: CASSYAEFQPQHF.

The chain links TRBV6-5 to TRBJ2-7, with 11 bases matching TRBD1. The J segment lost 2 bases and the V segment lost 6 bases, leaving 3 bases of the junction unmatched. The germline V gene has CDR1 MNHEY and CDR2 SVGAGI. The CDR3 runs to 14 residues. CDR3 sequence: CASRRTGGTYEQYF. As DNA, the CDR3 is TGTGCCAGCAGACGGACAGGGGGCACCTACGAGCAGTACTTC.

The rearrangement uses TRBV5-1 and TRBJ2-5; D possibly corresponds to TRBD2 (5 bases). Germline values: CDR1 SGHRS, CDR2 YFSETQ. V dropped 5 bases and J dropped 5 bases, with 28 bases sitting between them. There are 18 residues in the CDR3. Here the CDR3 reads CASRGLTRGNGGPETQYF. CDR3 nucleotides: TGCGCCAGCAGGGGCCTAACCAGAGGGAACGGCGGGCCGGAGACCCAGTACTTC.

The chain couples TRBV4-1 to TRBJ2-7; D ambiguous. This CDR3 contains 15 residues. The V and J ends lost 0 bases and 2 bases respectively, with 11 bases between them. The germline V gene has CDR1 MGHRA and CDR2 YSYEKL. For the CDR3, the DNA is TGCGCCAGCAGCCAAGATAAGGCGGCAGCCTACGAGCAGTACTTC. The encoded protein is CASSQDKAAAYEQYF.

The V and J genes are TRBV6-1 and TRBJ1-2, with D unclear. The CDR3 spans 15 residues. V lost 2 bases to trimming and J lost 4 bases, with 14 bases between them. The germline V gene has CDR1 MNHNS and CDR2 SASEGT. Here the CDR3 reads CASSENPSVSYGYTF. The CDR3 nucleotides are TGTGCCAGCAGTGAAAATCCGTCGGTTAGCTATGGCTACACCTTC.

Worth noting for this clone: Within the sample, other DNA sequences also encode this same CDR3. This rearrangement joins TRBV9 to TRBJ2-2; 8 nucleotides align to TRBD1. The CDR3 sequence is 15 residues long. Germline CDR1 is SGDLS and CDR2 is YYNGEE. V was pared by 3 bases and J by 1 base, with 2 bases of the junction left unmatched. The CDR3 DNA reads TGTGCCAGCAGCGCCGGGACAGGGAACACCGGGGAGCTGTTTTTT. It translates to CASSAGTGNTGELFF.